These 18 T cell receptor beta chains were sequenced from one sample in a study of control samples from healthy donors and cancer patients. The table came from immunoSEQ multiplex PCR; TCRdb's copy has only in-frame clones and leaves some out. The sample records around 130,000 clones, more than 70% being singletons. Material: blood. The source of these receptors is a man between 45 and 60 years old in good health.

V usage is TRBV7-9 and J usage is TRBJ2-1; D might be TRBD1 or TRBD2, each matching 5 bases. The germline V gene encodes CDR1 SEHNR and CDR2 FQNEAQ (reference sequence). This CDR3 comprises 15 residues. V was shortened by 2 bases and J by 8 bases, with 16 bases between the two germline ends. CDR3 region: CASSLLRAGTHEQFF. DNA of the CDR3: TGTGCCAGCAGCTTATTACGGGCAGGGACGCATGAGCAGTTCTTC. The whole variable domain, remainder taken from reference TRBV7-9 and TRBJ2-1, is DTGVSQNPRHKITKRGQNVTFRCDPISEHNRLYWYRQTLGQGPEFLTYFQNEAQLEKSRLLSDRFSAERPKGSFSTLEIQRTEQGDSAMYLCASSLLRAGTHEQFFGPGTRLTVL.

J is TRBJ2-7 and V is TRBV5-1; D unresolved. Trimming cost V 4 bases and J 1 base, with 9 bases left between them. From germline, CDR1 is SGHRS and CDR2 YFSETQ. The length of the CDR3 is 13 residues. CDR3 bases: TGCGCCAGCAGCATCCCACCGTCCTACGAGCAGTACTTC. Its translation: CASSIPPSYEQYF.

In this sample, this clone turned up a few times. V is TRBV5-1 and J is TRBJ2-3, with 9 bases lining up with TRBD1. After removal of 4 bases from V and 5 bases from J, the junction contained 8 bases not matched to a gene. The germline CDR1 and CDR2 sequences are SGHRS and YFSETQ. CDR3 length: 15 residues. The CDR3, as DNA: TGCGCCAGCAGCCACGTTGGGACAGGGAGAGATACGCAGTATTTT. This codes for CASSHVGTGRDTQYF.

J is TRBJ1-1 and V is TRBV5-1; D might be TRBD1 (6 bases). Germline CDR1 is SGHRS and CDR2 is YFSETQ. The germline V and J ends were trimmed by 7 bases and 3 bases, with 22 bases remaining between them. The CDR3 contains 16 residues. The CDR3 DNA reads TGCGCCAGCGGCTGGACGGGGGGCGGAACGTACACTGAAGCTTTCTTT. Encoded protein: CASGWTGGGTYTEAFF.

V is TRBV4-2 and J is TRBJ1-2, with D unresolved. Trimming took off 7 bases at V and 2 bases at J, with 14 bases between the two ends. The CDR3 is 14 amino acids. CDR1 and CDR2 from the germline V gene are LGHNA and YNFKEQ. The CDR3 loop reads CASTHRRENYGYTF. The CDR3 bases are TGTGCCAGCACCCATCGTCGGGAGAACTATGGCTACACCTTC.

The rearrangement joins TRBV6-4 to TRBJ2-3; 7 bases line up with TRBD2. V dropped 5 bases and J dropped 4; count of bases not matched to a gene: 6. Germline CDR1 is MRHNA and CDR2 is SNTAGT. CDR3 length: 14 residues. The CDR3: CASSTTTSSDTQYF. Written as DNA, the CDR3 is TGTGCCAGCAGTACGACGACTAGCTCAGATACGCAGTATTTT.

This clone was observed a handful of times. V gene TRBV5-1 combines with J gene TRBJ1-2; D call uncertain. This CDR3 region has 14 residues. Per germline, CDR1 SGHRS and CDR2 YFSETQ. V gave up 3 bases and J gave up 1 base, with 10 bases separating them. The chain's CDR3 is CASSYQADNYGYTF. In DNA form, the CDR3 reads TGCGCCAGCAGCTACCAGGCCGATAACTATGGCTACACCTTC.

The V gene is TRBV28, the J gene TRBJ1-5; no clear D gene. Germline assignment: CDR1 MDHEN and CDR2 SYDVKM. The CDR3 sequence is 12 residues long. Trimming shortened V by 4 bases and J by 7 bases, and 8 bases separated the two germline ends. The CDR3 coding sequence is TGTGCCAGCAGTTATAACCGACAGCCCCAGCATTTT. This translates into CASSYNRQPQHF.

The V and J genes are TRBV28 and TRBJ1-1; D is ambiguous. Looked up from germline, CDR1 is MDHEN and CDR2 is SYDVKM. Trimming removed 6 bases at V and 1 base at J, with 6 bases between. The CDR3 has 12 amino acids. The CDR3 DNA sequence: TGTGCCAGCAGGCTTTGGAACACTGAAGCTTTCTTT. It yields the protein CASRLWNTEAFF. Combining the CDR3 with reference TRBV28 and TRBJ1-1 gives the whole variable domain DVKVTQSSRYLVKRTGEKVFLECVQDMDHENMFWYRQDPGLGLRLIYFSYDVKMKEKGDIPEGYSVSREKKERFSLILESASTNQTSMYLCASRLWNTEAFFGQGTRLTVV.

This sequence joins TRBV5-1 and TRBJ2-3, with D perhaps assigned TRBD1 or TRBD2 (5 bases each). Deletions cut 4 bases from V and 4 bases from J, with 16 bases between. CDR3 length equals 15 residues. Looked up from germline, CDR1 is SGHRS and CDR2 is YFSETQ. The CDR3 DNA is TGCGCCAGCAGCACTACCGGGACCGCCCCAGATACGCAGTATTTT. Residues: CASSTTGTAPDTQYF. Together with reference TRBV5-1 and TRBJ2-3, the CDR3 gives the full variable domain: KAGVTQTPRYLIKTRGQQVTLSCSPISGHRSVSWYQQTPGQGLQFLFEYFSETQRNKGNFPGRFSGRQFSNSRSEMNVSTLELGDSALYLCASSTTGTAPDTQYFGPGTRLTVL.

The V and J genes are TRBV7-8 and TRBJ2-2; D possibly corresponds to TRBD2 (5 bases). The CDR3 is 15 amino acids. The germline V and J ends were trimmed by 5 bases and 7 bases, with 17 bases remaining between them. The V gene's germline CDR1 is SGHVS and CDR2 FQNEAQ. CDR3 DNA sequence: TGTGCCAGCAGCGCCACTAGACGACATGGCGGGGAGCTGTTTTTT. Amino acids: CASSATRRHGGELFF.

This chain joins TRBV2 and TRBJ1-5; 7 bases are shared with TRBD1. This CDR3 contains 16 residues. Germline V lookup: CDR1 SNHLY, CDR2 FYNNEI. Trimming at V came to 8 bases and at J to 3 bases, leaving 13 bases not matched to a gene. CDR3 bases: TGTGCCAGCCGAGGCCGGACAGGAGGATTCAATCAGCCCCAGCATTTT. Its protein is CASRGRTGGFNQPQHF. The whole variable domain, remainder taken from reference TRBV2 and TRBJ1-5, is EPEVTQTPSHQVTQMGQEVILRCVPISNHLYFYWYRQILGQKVEFLVSFYNNEISEKSEIFDDQFSVERPDGSNFTLKIRSTKLEDSAMYFCASRGRTGGFNQPQHFGDGTRLSIL.

This clone appeared once. The chain employs TRBV27 and TRBJ2-7; 8 positions agree with TRBD1. Per germline, CDR1 MNHEY and CDR2 SMNVEV (reference sequence). The length of the CDR3 is 14 residues. The trim removed 7 bases at V and 1 base at J, leaving 6 bases unmatched. CDR3 coding DNA: TGTGCCAGCATCCCCGGACAGGGTTCCTACGAGCAGTACTTC. This translates into CASIPGQGSYEQYF.

V gene TRBV24-1 combines with J gene TRBJ2-7; no reliable D call. The CDR3 has 12 residues. The germline V gene encodes CDR1 KGHDR and CDR2 SFDVKD. V was shortened by 10 bases and J by 5 bases, with 14 bases between the two germline ends. Here the CDR3 reads CATLVLGHEQYF. As DNA, the CDR3 is TGTGCCACTCTTGTCCTTGGGCACGAGCAGTACTTC.

This rearrangement joins TRBV24-1 to TRBJ2-7; TRBD1 agrees at 7 bases. From germline, CDR1 is KGHDR and CDR2 SFDVKD. CDR3 length: 15 amino acids. V shed 2 bases and J 2 bases; nucleotides not matched to a gene: 5. The CDR3 protein is CATSDSDRDPYEQYF. CDR3 nucleotide sequence: TGTGCCACCAGTGATTCCGACAGGGACCCCTACGAGCAGTACTTC.

The chain combines TRBV3-1 (or the pseudogene TRBV3-2) with TRBJ2-3; D is ambiguous. CDR1 and CDR2 from the germline V gene are LGHDT and YNNKEL (reference sequence). The germline V and J ends were trimmed by 0 bases and 9 bases, with 13 bases remaining between them. The CDR3 has 14 residues. The CDR3 is CASSQDLSLGTQYF. The CDR3 nucleotides are TGTGCCAGCAGCCAAGATCTGTCTTTGGGGACGCAGTATTTT.

V usage is TRBV5-1 and J usage is TRBJ2-3; 12 nucleotides agree with TRBD2. CDR1 SGHRS and CDR2 YFSETQ come from the germline V gene. V dropped 4 bases and J dropped 5; count of bases not matched to a gene: 11. CDR3 length: 17 residues. CDR3 loop: CASSLGASGGAEDTQYF. Here the CDR3 DNA reads TGCGCCAGCAGCCTTGGGGCTAGCGGGGGGGCCGAAGATACGCAGTATTTT.

This clone was found a few times. In the same sample, other DNA sequences code for this CDR3. The chain employs TRBV29-1 and TRBJ1-2; 9 bases align to TRBD1. V gave up 1 base and J gave up 7 bases; unmatched junction bases: 7. CDR3 length: 14 amino acids. CDR1 and CDR2 (germline): SQVTM, ANQGSEA. The CDR3 reads CSVEGDRGAGGYTF. In DNA, the CDR3 is TGCAGCGTTGAAGGAGACAGGGGGGCGGGTGGCTACACCTTC.